This T cell receptor (beta chain) was captured in a study of shared clonotypes between healthy human individuals (dated by TCRdb to 2018 to 2020). Background for the entire study: A couple of women and a few men aged 18 to 49 years were included in the cohort. For each donor, CD4 naive and CD4 memory were each run on three plates, CD8 naive on two plates, and CD8 memory on one plate. Blood TCR repertoires of a handful of healthy adults were deeply sequenced to estimate repertoire size and the extent of clonotype sharing between individuals. Different laboratories and diverse techniques were used to prepare libraries and sequence TCR repertoires, to increase sequencing depth and limit assay-specific biases. Per donor, leukapheresis produced somewhere between about 0.9 and 9 billion PBMCs.

This clone turned up a few times. The antigen it binds to is not known. Base qualities are not provided; no much larger clone lies one nucleotide away. Findings and caveats that apply to the study as a whole: Incomplete sequencing was indicated by rarefaction of sorted-subset datasets, despite the large sequencing depth. Pairwise subsampling led to the expectation that sequencing depth would affect the degree of clonotype sharing among donors. The genetic and exposure-history diversity represented was limited by the small number of donors. Naive subsets generally had larger estimated clonotype richness than memory subsets. Sampling was limited to blood, and TCR repertoires in tissue likely differ from TCR repertoires in blood. Clonotypes shared by all four sorted-subset donors showed higher generation probabilities than non-shared clonotypes. Across four donors, approximately 5% of naive CD4, approximately 4% of naive CD8, about 2.3% of memory CD4, and under 0.45% of memory CD8 clonotypes were shared.

The CDR3 measures 11 amino acids from cysteine to phenylalanine. The CDR3 DNA has 33 bases and is translated from base 1. Donors were healthy HIV-negative adults with no recently reported acute infections or vaccinations. All donors were Caucasian adults living in Nashville, Tennessee, USA. CD4+ T cells were enriched by magnetic negative selection; naive cells were then positively selected on CD45RA, and the negative fraction formed the memory subset. After blood collection by leukapheresis, PBMCs were isolated using Ficoll-Histopaque density gradient centrifugation and then cryopreserved in the vapor phase of liquid nitrogen. Purity and quantity of every magnetically sorted T cell population were checked by analytical flow cytometry. From each sorted fraction, genomic DNA was isolated and quantified by UV absorbance on a Nanodrop 2000c. Using the deep immunoSEQ assay, multiplex PCR amplified TCR CDR3 regions from genomic DNA. Extracted genomic DNA from each cell subset was spread evenly across all wells of several immunoSEQ 96-well plates, with each plate serving as a replicate. For sorted subsets, each replicate PCR was loaded with roughly 0.2 ug genomic DNA, equivalent to 30,000 or so T cell genomes. The purified libraries were quantified using a Qubit 3.0 fluorometer, sized with a Bioanalyzer 2100, and then quantified again using the KAPA Library Quantification kit. A separate single-read 150-cycle Illumina NextSeq 550 flow cell was used to sequence each immunoSEQ 96-well plate. From the authors' description of their analysis: Because the immunoSEQ output included only junctional sequences and no quality scores, the filtering could not be the same as the filtering used for full-length reads. Sequences were annotated with PyIR, a Python wrapper for IgBLAST v1.9, using IMGT germline references to assign V/J genes and CDR3. Reads were filtered out if the reads had weak V/J assignments (E-value above 1e-6), no CDR3, stop codons, out-of-frame junctions, or ambiguous translated residues. V3J clonotypes were defined by identical inferred V gene, J gene, and CDR3 amino acid sequence. Percentage overlap between repertoires was calculated by dividing the number of shared unique clonotypes by the size of the smaller repertoire. RTK rarefaction, the Chao1 estimator, and Recon v2.1 estimates of unobserved clonotypes were used to assess repertoire richness. For all TCRbeta clonotypes obtained by the gDNA method from four donors, generation probabilities were computed with OLGA. The immuneACCESS repertoire file appears here via TCRdb, limited to in-frame rearrangements. These files lack a portion of the clones; in checked studies, under half of the deficit traces to unresolved V genes, and the cause of the others is not known. The DNA was the basis for D and trimming; V, J and clone size are from that table. Within this sample are around 940,000 clones, with approximately 80% of them counted one time only. The ten most abundant clones make up approximately 1.5% of the sample.

The clonotype originates from a man between 18 and 35 years old in good health. The sample comprised memory CD4+ T cells sorted from blood. This specimen's cell subset or site label, interpreted: CD45RA-negative fraction. The sequence is built from TRBV21-1 and TRBJ1-3. TRBV21-1 constitutes a pseudogene. The CDR3 here reads CASSKAERVYF. DNA sequence: TGTGCCAGCAGCAAAGCCGAGAGGGTATATTTT.